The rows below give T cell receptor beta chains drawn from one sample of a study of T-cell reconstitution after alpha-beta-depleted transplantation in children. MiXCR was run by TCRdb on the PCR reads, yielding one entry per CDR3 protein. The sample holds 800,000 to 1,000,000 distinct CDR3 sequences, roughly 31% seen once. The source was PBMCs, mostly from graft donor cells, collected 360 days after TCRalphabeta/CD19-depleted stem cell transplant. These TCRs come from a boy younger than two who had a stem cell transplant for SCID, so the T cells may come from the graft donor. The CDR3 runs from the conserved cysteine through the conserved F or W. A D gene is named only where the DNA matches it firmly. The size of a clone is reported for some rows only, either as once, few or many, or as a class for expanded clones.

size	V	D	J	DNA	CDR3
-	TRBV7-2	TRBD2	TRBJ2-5	TGTGCCAGCAGCTTCGAGGGACTAGCTATGGAGACCCAGTACTTC	CASSFEGLAMETQYF
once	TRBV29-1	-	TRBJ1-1	TGCAGCGTCGGGAGGGCCCACGAAACTTTCTTT	CSVGRAHETFF
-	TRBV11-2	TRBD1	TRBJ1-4	TGTGCCAGCAGCTTAGGGCCGGGACAGGGATTGTTTTTT	CASSLGPGQGLFF
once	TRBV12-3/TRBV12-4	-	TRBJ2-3	TGTGCCAGCAGTGCCCGCCTTTTAGATACGCAGTATTTT	CASSARLLDTQYF
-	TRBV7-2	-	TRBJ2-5	TGTGCCAGCAGCCCAAATGGGGGAGGGGGGGAGACCCAGTACTTC	CASSPNGGGGETQYF
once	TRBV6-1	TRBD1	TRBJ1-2	TGTGCCAGCAGCACCATTGGACAGGGAGCGGATGGCTACACCTTC	CASSTIGQGADGYTF
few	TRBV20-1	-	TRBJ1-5	TGCAGTGCCAAGAAGAGTGAAAGGTTTCAGCCCCAGCATTTT	CSAKKSERFQPQHF
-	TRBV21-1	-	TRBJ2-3	TGTGCCAGCAGCAAAGGACTAGCGTACACAGATACGCAGTATTTT	CASSKGLAYTDTQYF
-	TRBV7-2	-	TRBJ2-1	TGTGCCAGCAGCGCCCAAGGAGCGCAGTTCTTC	CASSAQGAQFF
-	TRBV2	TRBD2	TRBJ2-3	TGTGCCAGCAGTGTGGCTAGCGGGACCACCGGTACGCAGTATTTT	CASSVASGTTGTQYF
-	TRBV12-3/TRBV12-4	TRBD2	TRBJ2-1	TGTGCCAGCGTCCCCCTAGCGGGGGCGGGGAATGAGCAGTTCTTC	CASVPLAGAGNEQFF
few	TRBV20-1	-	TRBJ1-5	TGCAGTGCTAGAGATCGGGGAACTAATCAGCCCCAGCATTTT	CSARDRGTNQPQHF
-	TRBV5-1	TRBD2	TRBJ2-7	TGCGCCAGCAGCCAGCGGGGAGGGACCTACGAGCAGTACTTC	CASSQRGGTYEQYF
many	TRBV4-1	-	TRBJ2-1	TGCGCCAGCAGCAAGTGGCAGGGAACTAACGATGATGAGCAGTTCTTC	CASSKWQGTNDDEQFF
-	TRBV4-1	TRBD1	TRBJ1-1	TGCGCCAGCAGCCATGTGGGACAGGGGGTTGAAGCTTTCTTT	CASSHVGQGVEAFF
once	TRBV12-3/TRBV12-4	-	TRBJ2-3	TGTGCCAGCAGTTTAGCGGGCCCATTCGAGGAGAACACAGATACGCAGTATTTT	CASSLAGPFEENTDTQYF
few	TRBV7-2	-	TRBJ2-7	TGTGCCAGCAGCTTTACAGATTCCTACGAGCAGTACTTC	CASSFTDSYEQYF
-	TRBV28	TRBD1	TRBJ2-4	TGTGCCAGCAGAACCCGGGACAGGGAGGCCAAAAACATTCAGTACTTC	CASRTRDREAKNIQYF
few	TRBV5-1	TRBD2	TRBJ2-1	TGCGCCAGCAGCTTGGGGACTAGCTCTTCCGGTGAGCAGTTCTTC	CASSLGTSSSGEQFF
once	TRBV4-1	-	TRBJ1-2	TGCGCCAGCAGCCAAGGAGTACCTTTGCCCTATGGCTACACCTTC	CASSQGVPLPYGYTF
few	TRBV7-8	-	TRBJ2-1	TGTGCCAGCAGCCCCTCAGCGAATGAGCAGTTCTTC	CASSPSANEQFF
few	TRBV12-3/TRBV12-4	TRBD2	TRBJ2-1	TGTGCCAGCAGTCGAAAAGCGGGGGGGTACGGTGAGCAGTTCTTC	CASSRKAGGYGEQFF
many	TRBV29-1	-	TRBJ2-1	TGCAGCGTTTATGGCGGTTGGGGCTCCTACAATGAGCAGTTCTTC	CSVYGGWGSYNEQFF
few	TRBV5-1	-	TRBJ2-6	TGCGCCAGCGAGCTAGGATCTGGGGCCAACGTCCTGACTTTC	CASELGSGANVLTF
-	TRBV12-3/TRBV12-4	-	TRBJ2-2	TGTGCCAGCCTGGGGGACTCTGGCACCGGGGAGCTGTTTTTT	CASLGDSGTGELFF
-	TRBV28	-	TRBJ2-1	TGTGCCAGCAGTCTCACCCCGTTAATGAATGAGCAGTTCTTC	CASSLTPLMNEQFF
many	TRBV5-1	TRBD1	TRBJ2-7	TGCGCCAGCACCAGAGACAGGGGAGGCTACGAGCAGTACTTC	CASTRDRGGYEQYF
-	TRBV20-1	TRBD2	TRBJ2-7	TGCAGTGATAGAGGCCCCCCAGCGGGGCTTACCTCCTACGAGCAGTACTTC	CSDRGPPAGLTSYEQYF
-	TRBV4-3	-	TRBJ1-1	TGCGCCAGCAGCCAAGACCCTTTAGGGCGGAACACTGAAGCTTTCTTT	CASSQDPLGRNTEAFF
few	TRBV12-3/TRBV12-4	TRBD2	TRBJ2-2	TGTGCCAGCAGCCCGGGGGGGCCGAACACCGGGGAGCTGTTTTTT	CASSPGGPNTGELFF
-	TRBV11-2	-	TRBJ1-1	TGTGCCAGCAGCTTGGCGGCAGGAACTGAAGCTTTCTTT	CASSLAAGTEAFF
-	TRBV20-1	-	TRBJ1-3	TGCAGTGCTAGAGAACCCAGCTCTGGAAACACCATATATTTT	CSAREPSSGNTIYF
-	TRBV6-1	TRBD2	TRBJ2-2	TGTGCCAGCAGCCGAAGCGGGGGGGTGAACACCGGGGAGCTGTTTTTT	CASSRSGGVNTGELFF
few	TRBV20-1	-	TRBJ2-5	TGCAGTGCTAGAGTGGGGGCAGTTCAAGAGACCCAGTACTTC	CSARVGAVQETQYF
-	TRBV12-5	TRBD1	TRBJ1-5	TGTGCTAGTGGTTTGGGACAGGGAAGCAATCAGCCCCAGCATTTT	CASGLGQGSNQPQHF
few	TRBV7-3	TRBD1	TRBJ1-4	TGTGCCAGCAGCTTAAGGGGACAGCCAAATGAAAAACTGTTTTTT	CASSLRGQPNEKLFF
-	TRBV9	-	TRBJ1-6	TGTGCCAGCAGCGCGAAACAGGGCTTGGTGGGTAATTCACCCCTCCACTTT	CASSAKQGLVGNSPLHF